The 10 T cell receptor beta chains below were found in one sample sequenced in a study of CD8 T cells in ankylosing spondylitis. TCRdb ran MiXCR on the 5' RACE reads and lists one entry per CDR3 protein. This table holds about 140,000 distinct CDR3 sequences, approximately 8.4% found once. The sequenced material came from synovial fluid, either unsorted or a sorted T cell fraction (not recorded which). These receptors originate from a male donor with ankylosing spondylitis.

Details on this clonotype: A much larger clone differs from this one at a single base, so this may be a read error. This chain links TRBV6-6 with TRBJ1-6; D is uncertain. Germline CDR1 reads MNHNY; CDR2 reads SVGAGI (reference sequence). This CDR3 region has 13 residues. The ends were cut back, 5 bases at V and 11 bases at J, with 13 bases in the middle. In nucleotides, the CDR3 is TGTGCCAGCAGTACGGCATCATCAGCACCCCTCCACTTT. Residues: CASSTASSAPLHF.

CDR3 DNA: TGTGCCAGCAGTAGCCGGGACAGGACGGTCGAGCAGTACTTC. Translated: CASSSRDRTVEQYF. The chain recombines TRBV12-3 or TRBV12-4 with TRBJ2-7; 8 bases line up with TRBD1. CDR3 length: 14 amino acids. Unmatched junction bases numbered 9, after V lost 5 bases and J lost 6 bases.

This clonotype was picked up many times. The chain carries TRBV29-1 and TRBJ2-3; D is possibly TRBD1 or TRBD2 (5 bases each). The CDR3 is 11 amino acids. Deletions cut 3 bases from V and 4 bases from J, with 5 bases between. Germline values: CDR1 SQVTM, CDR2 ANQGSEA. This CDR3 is CSVEGADTQYF. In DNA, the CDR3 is TGCAGCGTTGAGGGGGCAGATACGCAGTATTTT.

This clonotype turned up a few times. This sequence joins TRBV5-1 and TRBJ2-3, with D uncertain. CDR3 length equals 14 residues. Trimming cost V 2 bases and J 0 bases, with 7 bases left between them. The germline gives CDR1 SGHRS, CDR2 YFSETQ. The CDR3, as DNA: TGCGCCAGCAGCTTCCTAGGGAGCACAGATACGCAGTATTTT. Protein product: CASSFLGSTDTQYF.

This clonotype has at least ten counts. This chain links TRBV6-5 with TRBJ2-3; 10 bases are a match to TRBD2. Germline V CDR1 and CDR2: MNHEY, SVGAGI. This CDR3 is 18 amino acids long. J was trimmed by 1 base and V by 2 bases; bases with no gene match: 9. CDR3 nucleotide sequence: TGTGCCAGCAGTTACCTTTCTCCAACTAGCGGGGGCACAGATACGCAGTATTTT. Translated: CASSYLSPTSGGTDTQYF.

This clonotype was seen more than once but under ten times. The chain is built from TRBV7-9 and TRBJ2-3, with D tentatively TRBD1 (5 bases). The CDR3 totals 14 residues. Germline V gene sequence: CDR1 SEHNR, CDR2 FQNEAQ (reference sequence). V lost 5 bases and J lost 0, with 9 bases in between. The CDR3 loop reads CASSVGQSTDTQYF. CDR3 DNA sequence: TGTGCCAGCAGCGTAGGACAAAGCACAGATACGCAGTATTTT. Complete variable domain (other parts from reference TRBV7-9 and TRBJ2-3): DTGVSQNPRHKITKRGQNVTFRCDPISEHNRLYWYRQTLGQGPEFLTYFQNEAQLEKSRLLSDRFSAERPKGSFSTLEIQRTEQGDSAMYLCASSVGQSTDTQYFGPGTRLTVL.

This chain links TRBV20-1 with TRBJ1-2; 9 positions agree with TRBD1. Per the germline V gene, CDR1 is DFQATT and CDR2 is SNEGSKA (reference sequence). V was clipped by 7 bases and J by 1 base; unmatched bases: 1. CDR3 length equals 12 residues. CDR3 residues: CSGTGVNYGYTF. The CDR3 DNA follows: TGCAGTGGGACAGGGGTTAACTATGGCTACACCTTC.

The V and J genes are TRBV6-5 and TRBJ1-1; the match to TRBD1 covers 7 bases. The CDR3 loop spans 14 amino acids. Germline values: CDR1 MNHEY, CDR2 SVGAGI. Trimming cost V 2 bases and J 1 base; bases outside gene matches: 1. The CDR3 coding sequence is TGTGCCAGCAGTTACACAGGGGAGAACACTGAAGCTTTCTTT. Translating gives CASSYTGENTEAFF.

The CDR3 sequence is CASSLWGFPGELFF. CDR3 DNA: TGTGCCAGCAGCTTATGGGGTTTCCCCGGGGAGCTGTTTTTT. The genes are TRBV7-2 and TRBJ2-2; D unresolved. CDR3 length: 14 amino acids. CDR1 is SGHTA and CDR2 is FQGNSA in the germline V gene. V shed 2 bases and J shed 6 bases, with 10 bases lying between them.

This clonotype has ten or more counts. CDR3 residues: CASTDRVNEQYF. In nucleotides, the CDR3 is TGTGCCAGCACGGACAGGGTCAACGAGCAGTACTTC. J is TRBJ2-7 and V is TRBV6-1, with 8 bases aligning to TRBD1. Per the germline V gene, CDR1 is MNHNS and CDR2 is SASEGT. The CDR3 runs to 12 residues. After removal of 7 bases from V and 5 bases from J, the junction contained 4 bases not matched to a gene.